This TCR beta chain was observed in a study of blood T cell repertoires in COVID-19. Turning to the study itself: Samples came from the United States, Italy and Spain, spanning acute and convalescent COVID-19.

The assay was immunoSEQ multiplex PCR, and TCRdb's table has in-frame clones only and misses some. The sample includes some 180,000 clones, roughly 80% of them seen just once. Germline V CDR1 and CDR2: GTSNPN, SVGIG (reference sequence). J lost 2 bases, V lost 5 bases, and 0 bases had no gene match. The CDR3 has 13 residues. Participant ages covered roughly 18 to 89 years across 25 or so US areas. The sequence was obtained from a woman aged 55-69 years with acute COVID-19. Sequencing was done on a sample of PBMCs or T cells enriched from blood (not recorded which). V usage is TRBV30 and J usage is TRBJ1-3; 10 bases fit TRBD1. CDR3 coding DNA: TGTGCCTGGGGGACAGGGGCTGGAAACACCATATATTTT. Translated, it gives CAWGTGAGNTIYF.